These T cell receptor beta chains were read from a single sample in a study of shared clonotypes between healthy human individuals. Here immunoSEQ multiplex PCR was the method, and the copy in TCRdb shows in-frame clones only, minus some. The table lists more than 400,000 clones, 90% to 96% of them singletons, with about 0.054% in the top ten. Sequencing input: naive CD4+ T cells sorted from blood. These receptors came from a woman aged 25 to 45 in good health. Both conserved end residues are part of each CDR3. Fields, in order: J gene, clone size, D gene, V gene, CDR3 protein, CDR3 DNA. D genes are given only for firm matches. A clone size is listed for some rows: how often the clone was seen (once, few, many), or a class if it is expanded.

TRBJ1-5 | . | . | TRBV19 | CASTPFGVGQPQHF | TGTGCCAGTACCCCTTTTGGGGTAGGTCAGCCCCAGCATTTT
TRBJ1-3 | . | . | TRBV5-1 | CASSLGSIAAGNTIYF | TGCGCCAGCAGCCTGGGATCTATAGCAGCTGGAAACACCATATATTTT
TRBJ2-5 | . | . | TRBV2 | CASNANGPSTYF | TGTGCCAGCAACGCGAACGGACCCTCTACGTACTTC
TRBJ1-4 | . | . | TRBV6-6 | CASSSSGTSREKLFF | TGTGCCAGCAGTTCATCCGGGACGAGTAGGGAAAAACTGTTTTTT
TRBJ2-1 | . | TRBD2 | TRBV6-1 | CASSSGTTTYNEQFF | TGTGCCAGCAGCTCCGGGACTACGACCTACAATGAGCAGTTCTTC
TRBJ2-7 | . | TRBD1 | TRBV5-1 | CASSSGQGAYEQYF | TGCGCCAGCAGCTCGGGACAGGGGGCATACGAGCAGTACTTC
TRBJ1-5 | . | . | TRBV28 | CASSSTVQPQHF | TGTGCCAGCAGCTCCACGGTCCAGCCCCAGCATTTT
TRBJ1-1 | . | . | TRBV28 | CASSGVTEAFF | TGTGCCAGCAGTGGCGTCACTGAAGCTTTCTTT
TRBJ1-5 | once | TRBD1 | TRBV4-2 | CASSQDWQGARGGPQHF | TGTGCCAGCAGCCAAGATTGGCAGGGGGCCCGCGGGGGGCCCCAGCATTTT
TRBJ1-5 | . | TRBD1 | TRBV6-5 | CASSLVQGAYQPQHF | TGTGCCAGCAGTCTCGTTCAGGGGGCATACCAGCCCCAGCATTTT
TRBJ1-4 | . | . | TRBV7-9 | CASSLKGKLFF | TGTGCCAGCAGCTTAAAGGGGAAACTGTTTTTT
TRBJ2-1 | . | TRBD2 | TRBV15 | CATSAPGLGKSNEQFF | TGTGCCACCAGCGCACCGGGACTAGGGAAGAGCAATGAGCAGTTCTTC
TRBJ1-1 | . | . | TRBV6-1 | CATGPGLKNTEAFF | TGTGCCACTGGACCGGGACTCAAGAACACTGAAGCTTTCTTT
TRBJ1-3 | . | . | TRBV28 | CASRSSSGNTIYF | TGTGCCAGCAGGAGCAGCTCTGGAAACACCATATATTTT
TRBJ2-7 | . | . | TRBV4-2 | CASSPRVILDYEQYF | TGTGCCAGCAGCCCAAGGGTAATTCTGGATTACGAGCAGTACTTC
TRBJ2-5 | . | . | TRBV7-7 | CASSWQSGEETQYF | TGTGCCAGCAGCTGGCAGTCGGGGGAAGAGACCCAGTACTTC
TRBJ2-7 | . | . | TRBV11-3 | CASSLEGGEQYF | TGTGCCAGCAGCTTAGAGGGGGGAGAGCAGTACTTC
TRBJ2-3 | . | . | TRBV10-3 | CAISVGQGLPDTQYF | TGTGCCATCAGTGTTGGTCAGGGACTGCCAGATACGCAGTATTTT
TRBJ2-1 | . | . | TRBV11-2 | CASRHTSSSYNEQFF | TGTGCCAGCAGACATACTAGCAGCTCCTACAATGAGCAGTTCTTC
TRBJ2-7 | . | . | TRBV4-3 | CASSQVGRSFTYEQYF | TGCGCCAGCAGCCAAGTCGGCAGATCCTTCACCTACGAGCAGTACTTC
TRBJ2-3 | . | TRBD2 | TRBV19 | CASIEAGGTDTQYF | TGTGCCAGTATAGAAGCGGGAGGCACAGATACGCAGTATTTT
TRBJ1-1 | . | . | TRBV19 | CASSIGGTNTEAFF | TGTGCCAGTAGTATAGGCGGGACGAACACTGAAGCTTTCTTT
TRBJ1-6 | . | . | TRBV10-3 | CAISESGQAVHF | TGTGCCATCAGTGAGTCCGGGCAGGCCGTCCACTTT
TRBJ2-1 | . | . | TRBV28 | CASSLSSDRNNEQFF | TGTGCCAGCAGTTTATCCTCGGACCGAAACAATGAGCAGTTCTTC
TRBJ2-2 | . | . | TRBV28 | CASIPSTGNTGELFF | TGTGCCAGCATCCCTTCCACAGGGAACACCGGGGAGCTGTTTTTT